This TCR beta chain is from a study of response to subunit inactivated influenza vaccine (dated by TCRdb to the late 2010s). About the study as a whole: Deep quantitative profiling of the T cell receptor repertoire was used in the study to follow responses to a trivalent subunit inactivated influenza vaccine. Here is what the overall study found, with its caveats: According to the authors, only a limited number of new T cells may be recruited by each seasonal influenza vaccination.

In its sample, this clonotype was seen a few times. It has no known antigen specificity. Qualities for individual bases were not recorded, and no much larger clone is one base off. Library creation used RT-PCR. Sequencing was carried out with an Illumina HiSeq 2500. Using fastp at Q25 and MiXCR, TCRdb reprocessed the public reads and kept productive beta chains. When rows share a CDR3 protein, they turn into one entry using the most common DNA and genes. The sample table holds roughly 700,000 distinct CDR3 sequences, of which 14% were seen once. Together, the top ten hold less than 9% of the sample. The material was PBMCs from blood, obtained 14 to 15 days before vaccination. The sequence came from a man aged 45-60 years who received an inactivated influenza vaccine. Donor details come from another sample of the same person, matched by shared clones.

Read as DNA, the sequence is TGTGCCAGCAATGACAATATCCAAGAGACCCAGTACTTC. Translated, it reads CASNDNIQETQYF. This receptor chain uses TRBV12-3 or TRBV12-4 and TRBJ2-5, with no confidently assigned D gene. From the cysteine up to the phenylalanine, the CDR3 has a length of 13 residues. The entry retains the CDR3 DNA only, 39 bases that are in frame from base 1. A distance of 10 bases separates the germline ends of V and J, which lose 7 bases and 1 base respectively.